The clone carrying this TCR beta chain was found a few times. What it binds is not known. The sample originates from a study of T-cell memory formation after mild COVID-19. Study context: The two donors had largely donor-specific TCR clusters. Study observations and caveats: Cross-reactive memory appears to have joined, as suggested by some responding clones showing up in pre-infection memory.

TCRdb analysed the 5' RACE reads with MiXCR anew, one entry per CDR3 protein. In the table there are approximately 210,000 distinct CDR3 sequences, about 10% of which are singletons. Germline trimming cut 8 bases from V and 0 bases from J; bases unmatched to any gene: 6. CDR3 length equals 14 residues. CDR1 and CDR2 from the germline V gene are MNHNS and SASEGT. The TCR originated in a man between 18 and 35 years old who had mild COVID-19 (a few samples of this study predate the infection). Cell type and time point are not known. The chain is built from TRBV6-1 and TRBJ1-1, with 7 bases matching TRBD1. The sample comprised PBMCs or a T cell subset sorted from them (not recorded which). For the CDR3, the DNA is TGTGCCAGCTGGACGGGACAGATGAACACTGAAGCTTTCTTT. This encodes CASWTGQMNTEAFF.